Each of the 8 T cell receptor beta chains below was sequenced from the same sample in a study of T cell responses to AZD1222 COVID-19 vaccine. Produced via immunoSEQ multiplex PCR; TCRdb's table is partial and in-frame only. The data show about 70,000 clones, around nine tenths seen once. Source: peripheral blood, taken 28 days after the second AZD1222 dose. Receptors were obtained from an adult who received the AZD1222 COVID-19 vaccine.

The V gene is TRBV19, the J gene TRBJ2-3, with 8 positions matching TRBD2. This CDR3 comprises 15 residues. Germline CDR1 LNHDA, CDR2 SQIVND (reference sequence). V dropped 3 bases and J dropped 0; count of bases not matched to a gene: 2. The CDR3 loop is CASSIGGGSTDTQYF. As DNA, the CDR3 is TGTGCCAGTAGTATTGGCGGGGGGAGCACAGATACGCAGTATTTT.

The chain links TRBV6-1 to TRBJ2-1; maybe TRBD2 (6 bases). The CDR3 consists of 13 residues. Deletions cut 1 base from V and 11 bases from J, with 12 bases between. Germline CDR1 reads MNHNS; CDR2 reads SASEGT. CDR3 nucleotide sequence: TGTGCCAGCAGTGAAGGGAAGGCGGGAAAGCAGTTCTTC. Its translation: CASSEGKAGKQFF.

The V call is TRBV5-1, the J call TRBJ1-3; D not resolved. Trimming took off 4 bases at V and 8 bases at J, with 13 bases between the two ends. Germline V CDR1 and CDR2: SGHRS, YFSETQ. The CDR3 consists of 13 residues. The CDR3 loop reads CASSRDLGDTIYF. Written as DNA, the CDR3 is TGCGCCAGCAGCCGGGATCTAGGAGACACCATATATTTT.

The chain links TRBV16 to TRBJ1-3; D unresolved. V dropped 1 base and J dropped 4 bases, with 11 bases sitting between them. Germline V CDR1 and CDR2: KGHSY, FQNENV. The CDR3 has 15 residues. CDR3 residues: CASSQFSSGGNTIYF. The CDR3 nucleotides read TGTGCCAGCAGCCAATTTTCATCTGGCGGAAACACCATATATTTT.

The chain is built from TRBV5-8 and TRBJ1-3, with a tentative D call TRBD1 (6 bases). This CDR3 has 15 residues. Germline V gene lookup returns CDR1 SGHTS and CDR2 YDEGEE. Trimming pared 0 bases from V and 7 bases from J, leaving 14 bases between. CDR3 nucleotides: TGTGCCAGCAGCTTGGCGCGGGGGCTCGGGAACACCATATATTTT. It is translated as CASSLARGLGNTIYF.

The CDR3 DNA is TGTGCCAGCACCAAACCCGCGGCAGGGCACACTGAAGCTTTCTTT. It yields the protein CASTKPAAGHTEAFF. The chain links TRBV7-9 to TRBJ1-1; perhaps TRBD1 as D (5 bases). CDR3 length: 15 amino acids. Germline loops: CDR1 SEHNR, CDR2 FQNEAQ (reference sequence). Trimming removed 7 bases from V and 3 bases from J, with 18 bases in between.

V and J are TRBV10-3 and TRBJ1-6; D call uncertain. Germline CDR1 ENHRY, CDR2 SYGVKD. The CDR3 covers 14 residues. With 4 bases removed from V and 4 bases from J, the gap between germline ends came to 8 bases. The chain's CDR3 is CAISGFGYNSPLHF. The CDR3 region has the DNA TGTGCCATCAGTGGTTTCGGATATAATTCACCCCTCCACTTT.

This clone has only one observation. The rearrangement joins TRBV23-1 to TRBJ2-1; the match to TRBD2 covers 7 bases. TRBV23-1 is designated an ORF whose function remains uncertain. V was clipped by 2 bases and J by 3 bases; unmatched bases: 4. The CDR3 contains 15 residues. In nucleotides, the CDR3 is TGCGCCAGCAGTCAAATACTAGCGCTCTACAATGAGCAGTTCTTC. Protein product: CASSQILALYNEQFF.